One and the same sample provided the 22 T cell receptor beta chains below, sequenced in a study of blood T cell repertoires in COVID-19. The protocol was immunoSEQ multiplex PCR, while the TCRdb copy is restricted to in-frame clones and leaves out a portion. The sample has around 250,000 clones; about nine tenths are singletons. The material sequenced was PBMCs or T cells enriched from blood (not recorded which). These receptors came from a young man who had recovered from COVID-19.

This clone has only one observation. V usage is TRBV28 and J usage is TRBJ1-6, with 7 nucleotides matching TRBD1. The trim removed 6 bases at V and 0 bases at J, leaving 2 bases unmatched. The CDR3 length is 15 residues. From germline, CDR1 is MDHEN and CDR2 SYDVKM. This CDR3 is CASRQGHSYNSPLHF. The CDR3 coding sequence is TGTGCCAGCAGACAGGGGCACTCCTATAATTCACCCCTCCACTTT.

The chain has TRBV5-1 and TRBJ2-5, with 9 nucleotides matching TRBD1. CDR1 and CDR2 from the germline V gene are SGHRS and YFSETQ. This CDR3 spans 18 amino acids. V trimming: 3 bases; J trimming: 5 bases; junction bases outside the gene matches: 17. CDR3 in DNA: TGCGCCAGCAGCTCGGGGGACAGGGCAGTAGGCACCAGGGAGACCCAGTACTTC. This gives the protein CASSSGDRAVGTRETQYF.

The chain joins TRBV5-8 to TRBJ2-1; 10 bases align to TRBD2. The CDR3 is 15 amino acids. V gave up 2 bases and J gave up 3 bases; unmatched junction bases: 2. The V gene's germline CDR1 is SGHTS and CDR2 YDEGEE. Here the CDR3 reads CASSLLAGLYNEQFF. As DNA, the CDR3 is TGTGCCAGCAGCTTACTAGCGGGGCTCTACAATGAGCAGTTCTTC.

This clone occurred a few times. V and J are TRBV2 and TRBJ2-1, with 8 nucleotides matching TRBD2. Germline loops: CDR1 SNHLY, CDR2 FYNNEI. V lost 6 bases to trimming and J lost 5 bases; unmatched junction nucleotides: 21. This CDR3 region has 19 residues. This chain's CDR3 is CASSPGLVSFGMVHNEQFF. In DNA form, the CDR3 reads TGTGCCAGCAGCCCGGGACTAGTTTCGTTCGGTATGGTCCACAATGAGCAGTTCTTC.

CDR3 residues: CASSLMGQGDEQYF. CDR3 nucleotides: TGTGCCAGCAGCTTGATGGGACAGGGGGACGAGCAGTACTTC. This chain uses TRBV5-6 with TRBJ2-7; 11 bases line up with TRBD1. The CDR3 has 14 amino acids. Trimming at V came to 1 base and at J to 5 bases, leaving 2 bases not matched to a gene. Germline V gene lookup returns CDR1 SGHDT and CDR2 YYEEEE. Full variable domain (rest looked up from reference TRBV5-6 and TRBJ2-7): DAGVTQSPTHLIKTRGQQVTLRCSPKSGHDTVSWYQQALGQGPQFIFQYYEEEERQRGNFPDRFSGHQFPNYSSELNVNALLLGDSALYLCASSLMGQGDEQYFGPGTRLTVT.

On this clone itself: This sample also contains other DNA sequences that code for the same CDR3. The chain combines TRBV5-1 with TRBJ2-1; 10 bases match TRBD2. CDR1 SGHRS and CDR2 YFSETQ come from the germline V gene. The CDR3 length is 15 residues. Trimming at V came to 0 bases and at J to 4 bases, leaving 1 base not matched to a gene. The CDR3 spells CASSLGTSGYNEQFF. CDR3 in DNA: TGCGCCAGCAGCTTGGGGACTAGCGGTTACAATGAGCAGTTCTTC.

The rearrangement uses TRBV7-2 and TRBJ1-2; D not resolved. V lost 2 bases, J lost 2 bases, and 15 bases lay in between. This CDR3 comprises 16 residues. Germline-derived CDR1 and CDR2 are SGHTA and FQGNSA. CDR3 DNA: TGTGCCAGCAGCTTAAGTAGAGCGATACAAAACTATGGCTACACCTTC. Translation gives CASSLSRAIQNYGYTF.

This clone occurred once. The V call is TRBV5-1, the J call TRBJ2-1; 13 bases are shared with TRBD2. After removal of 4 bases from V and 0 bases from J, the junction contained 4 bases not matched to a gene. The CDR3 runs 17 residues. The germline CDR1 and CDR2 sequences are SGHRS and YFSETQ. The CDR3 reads CASSGGLAGASYNEQFF. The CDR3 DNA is TGCGCCAGCAGCGGAGGACTAGCGGGAGCCTCCTACAATGAGCAGTTCTTC.

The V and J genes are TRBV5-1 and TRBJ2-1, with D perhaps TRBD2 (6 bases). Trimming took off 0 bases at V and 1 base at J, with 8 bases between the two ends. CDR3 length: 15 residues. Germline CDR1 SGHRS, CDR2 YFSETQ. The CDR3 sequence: CASSLGGVSYNEQFF. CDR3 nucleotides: TGCGCCAGCAGCTTGGGCGGGGTATCCTACAATGAGCAGTTCTTC.

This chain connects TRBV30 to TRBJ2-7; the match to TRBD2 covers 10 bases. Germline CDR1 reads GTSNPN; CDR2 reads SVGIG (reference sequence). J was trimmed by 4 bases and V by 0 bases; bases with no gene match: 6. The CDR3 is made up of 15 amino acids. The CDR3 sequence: CAWSVPPSGRYEQYF. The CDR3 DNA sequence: TGTGCCTGGAGTGTACCCCCTAGCGGGAGATACGAGCAGTACTTC.

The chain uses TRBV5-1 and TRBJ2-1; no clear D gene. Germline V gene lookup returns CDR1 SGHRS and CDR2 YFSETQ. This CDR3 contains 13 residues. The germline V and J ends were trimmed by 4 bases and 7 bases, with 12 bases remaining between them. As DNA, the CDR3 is TGCGCCAGCAGCCCCGGAGACCTAAATGAGCAGTTCTTC. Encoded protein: CASSPGDLNEQFF.

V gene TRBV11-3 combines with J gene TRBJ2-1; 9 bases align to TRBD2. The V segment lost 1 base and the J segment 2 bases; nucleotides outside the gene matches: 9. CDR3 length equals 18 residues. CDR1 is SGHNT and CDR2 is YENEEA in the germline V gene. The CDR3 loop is CASSLAQREDGTYNEQFF. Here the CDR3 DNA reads TGTGCCAGCAGCTTAGCTCAGCGGGAGGATGGTACCTACAATGAGCAGTTCTTC.

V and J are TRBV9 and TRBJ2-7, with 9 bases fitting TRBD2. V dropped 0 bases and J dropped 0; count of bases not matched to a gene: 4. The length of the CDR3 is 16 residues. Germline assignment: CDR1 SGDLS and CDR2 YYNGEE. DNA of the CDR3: TGTGCCAGCAGCGTAGATAGCGGGGGCCACTCCTACGAGCAGTACTTC. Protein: CASSVDSGGHSYEQYF.

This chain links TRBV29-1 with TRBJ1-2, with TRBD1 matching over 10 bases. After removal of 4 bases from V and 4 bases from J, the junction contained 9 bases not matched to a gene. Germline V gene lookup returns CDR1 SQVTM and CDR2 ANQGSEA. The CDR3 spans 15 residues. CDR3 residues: CSVVHRDRGVYGYTF. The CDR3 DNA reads TGCAGCGTTGTCCACCGGGACAGGGGAGTCTATGGCTACACCTTC.

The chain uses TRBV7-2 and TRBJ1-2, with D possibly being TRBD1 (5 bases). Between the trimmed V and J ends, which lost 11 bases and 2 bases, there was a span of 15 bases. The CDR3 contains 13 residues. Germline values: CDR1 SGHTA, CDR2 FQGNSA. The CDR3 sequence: CAGGGRRNYGYTF. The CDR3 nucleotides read TGTGCCGGGGGAGGCAGGCGAAACTATGGCTACACCTTC.

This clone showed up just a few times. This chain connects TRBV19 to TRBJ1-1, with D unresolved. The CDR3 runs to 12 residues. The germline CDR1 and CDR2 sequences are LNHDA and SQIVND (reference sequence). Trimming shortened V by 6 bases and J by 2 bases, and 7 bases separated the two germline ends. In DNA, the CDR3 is TGTGCCAGTAGGGCAGTAAACACTGAAGCTTTCTTT. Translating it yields CASRAVNTEAFF.

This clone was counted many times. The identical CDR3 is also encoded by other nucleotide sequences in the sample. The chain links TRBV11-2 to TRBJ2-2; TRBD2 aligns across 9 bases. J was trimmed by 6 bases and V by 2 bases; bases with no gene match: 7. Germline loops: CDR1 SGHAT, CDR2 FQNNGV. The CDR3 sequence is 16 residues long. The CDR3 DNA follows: TGTGCCAGCAGCTTATGGGCGGGGGGGCTTGCCGGGGAGCTGTTTTTT. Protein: CASSLWAGGLAGELFF. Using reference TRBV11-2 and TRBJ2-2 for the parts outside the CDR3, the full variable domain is EAGVAQSPRYKIIEKRQSVAFWCNPISGHATLYWYQQILGQGPKLLIQFQNNGVVDDSQLPKDRFSAERLKGVDSTLKIQPAKLEDSAVYLCASSLWAGGLAGELFFGEGSRLTVL.

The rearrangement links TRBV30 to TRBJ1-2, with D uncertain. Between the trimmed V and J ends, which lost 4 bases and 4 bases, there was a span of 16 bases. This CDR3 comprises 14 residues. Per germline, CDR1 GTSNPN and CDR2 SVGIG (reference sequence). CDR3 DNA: TGTGCCTGGACCGAGGCCCCAATGCTCTATGGCTACACCTTC. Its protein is CAWTEAPMLYGYTF.

As DNA, the CDR3 is TGTGCCAGCCGGGGTAGCGGGAGCTGGGAGCTGTTTTTT. It encodes CASRGSGSWELFF. The chain employs TRBV12-3 or TRBV12-4 and TRBJ2-2, with 9 bases fitting TRBD2. The V gene end was trimmed by 8 bases and the J gene end by 9 bases; junction bases not matched to a gene: 7. The CDR3 contains 13 residues.

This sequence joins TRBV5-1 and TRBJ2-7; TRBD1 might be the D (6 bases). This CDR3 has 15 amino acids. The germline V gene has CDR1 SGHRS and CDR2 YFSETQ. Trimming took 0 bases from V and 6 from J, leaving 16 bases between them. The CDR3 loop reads CASSLVTGSAGEQYF. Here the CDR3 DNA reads TGCGCCAGCAGCTTGGTGACAGGTTCAGCCGGCGAGCAGTACTTC.

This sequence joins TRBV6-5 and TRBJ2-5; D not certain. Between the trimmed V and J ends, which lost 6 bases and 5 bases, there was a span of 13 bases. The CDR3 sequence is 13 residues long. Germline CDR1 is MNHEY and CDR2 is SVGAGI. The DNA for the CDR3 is TGTGCCAGCAGCCGGGTCAAACGGGAGACCCAGTACTTC. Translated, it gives CASSRVKRETQYF.

This CDR3 reads CASSHRGSNQPQHF. The DNA for the CDR3 is TGTGCCAGCAGTCACAGGGGTAGCAATCAGCCCCAGCATTTT. The chain links TRBV27 to TRBJ1-5; TRBD1 matches at 7 bases. This CDR3 region has 14 residues. Germline V gene sequence: CDR1 MNHEY, CDR2 SMNVEV (reference sequence). Trimming removed 5 bases from V and 0 bases from J; junction bases left unmatched: 1.